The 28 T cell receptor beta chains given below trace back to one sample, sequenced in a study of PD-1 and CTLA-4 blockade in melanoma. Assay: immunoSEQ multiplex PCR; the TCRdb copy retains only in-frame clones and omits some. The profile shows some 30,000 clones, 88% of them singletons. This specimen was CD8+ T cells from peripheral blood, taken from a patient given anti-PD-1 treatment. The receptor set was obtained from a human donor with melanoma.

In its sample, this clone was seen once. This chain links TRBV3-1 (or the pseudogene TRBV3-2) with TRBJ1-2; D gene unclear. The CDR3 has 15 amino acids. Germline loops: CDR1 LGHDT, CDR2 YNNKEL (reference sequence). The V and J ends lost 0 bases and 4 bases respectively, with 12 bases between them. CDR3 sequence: CASSQESRAGYGYTF. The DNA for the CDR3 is TGTGCCAGCAGCCAAGAATCGAGGGCGGGCTATGGCTACACCTTC.

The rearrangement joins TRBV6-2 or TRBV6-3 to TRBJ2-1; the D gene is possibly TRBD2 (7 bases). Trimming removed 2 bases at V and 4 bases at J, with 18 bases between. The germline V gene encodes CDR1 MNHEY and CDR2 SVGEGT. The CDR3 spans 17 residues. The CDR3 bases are TGTGCCAGCAGTTACCTGCCGTTAGGGGGGGATTACAATGAGCAGTTCTTC. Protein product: CASSYLPLGGDYNEQFF.

The CDR3 spells CASSLEQMNTEAFF. DNA of the CDR3: TGTGCCAGCAGCTTGGAACAGATGAACACTGAAGCTTTCTTT. The chain has TRBV5-4 and TRBJ1-1, with D unresolved. This CDR3 region has 14 residues. The ends were cut back, 0 bases at V and 0 bases at J, with 6 bases in the middle. Germline V gives CDR1 SGHNT, CDR2 YYREEE (reference sequence).

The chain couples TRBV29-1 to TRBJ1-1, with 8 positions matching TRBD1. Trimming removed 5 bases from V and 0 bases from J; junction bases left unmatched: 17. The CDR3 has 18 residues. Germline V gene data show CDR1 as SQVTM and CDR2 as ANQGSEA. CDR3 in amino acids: CSVLGTGGSAGMNTEAFF. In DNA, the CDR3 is TGCAGCGTTTTGGGGACAGGTGGTAGTGCGGGTATGAACACTGAAGCTTTCTTT.

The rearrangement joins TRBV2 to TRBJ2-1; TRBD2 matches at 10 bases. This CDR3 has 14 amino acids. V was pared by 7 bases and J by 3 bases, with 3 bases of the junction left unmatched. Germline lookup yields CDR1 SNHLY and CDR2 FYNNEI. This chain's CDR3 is CASKLAGVYNEQFF. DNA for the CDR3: TGTGCCAGCAAGCTAGCGGGGGTCTACAATGAGCAGTTCTTC.

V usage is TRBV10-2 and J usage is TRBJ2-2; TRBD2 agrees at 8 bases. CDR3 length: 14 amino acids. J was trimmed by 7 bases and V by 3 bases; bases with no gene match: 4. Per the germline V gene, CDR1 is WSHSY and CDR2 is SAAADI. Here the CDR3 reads CASSDSGGDGELFF. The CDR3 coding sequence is TGCGCCAGCAGTGATTCGGGGGGGGACGGGGAGCTGTTTTTT.

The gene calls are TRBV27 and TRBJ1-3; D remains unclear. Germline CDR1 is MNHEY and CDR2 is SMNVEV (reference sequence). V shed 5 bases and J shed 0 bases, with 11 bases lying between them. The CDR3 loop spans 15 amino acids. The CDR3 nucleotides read TGTGCCAGCAGTGTGTCTCCGAGCTCTGGAAACACCATATATTTT. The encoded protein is CASSVSPSSGNTIYF.

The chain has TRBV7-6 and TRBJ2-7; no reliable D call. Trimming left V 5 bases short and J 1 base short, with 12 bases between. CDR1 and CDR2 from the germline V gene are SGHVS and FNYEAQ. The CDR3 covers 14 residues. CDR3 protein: CASSEEVGSYEQYF. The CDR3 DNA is TGTGCCAGCAGCGAAGAGGTGGGGTCCTACGAGCAGTACTTC.

Written as DNA, the CDR3 is TGTGCCAGCAGCTTCCCTAGCGGGGCGATCACCGGGGAGCTGTTTTTT. Translating gives CASSFPSGAITGELFF. J is TRBJ2-2 and V is TRBV13; 9 nucleotides match TRBD2. This CDR3 has 16 residues. Germline V gene data show CDR1 as PRHDT and CDR2 as FYEKMQ (reference sequence). V gave up 3 bases and J gave up 4 bases; unmatched junction bases: 6.

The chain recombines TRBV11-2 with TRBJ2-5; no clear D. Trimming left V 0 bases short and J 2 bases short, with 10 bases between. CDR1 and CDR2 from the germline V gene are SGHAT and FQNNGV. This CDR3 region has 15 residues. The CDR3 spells CASSLDTNGQETQYF. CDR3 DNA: TGTGCCAGCAGCTTAGATACGAACGGTCAAGAGACCCAGTACTTC. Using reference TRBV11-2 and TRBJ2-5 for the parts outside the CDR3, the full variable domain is EAGVAQSPRYKIIEKRQSVAFWCNPISGHATLYWYQQILGQGPKLLIQFQNNGVVDDSQLPKDRFSAERLKGVDSTLKIQPAKLEDSAVYLCASSLDTNGQETQYFGPGTRLLVL.

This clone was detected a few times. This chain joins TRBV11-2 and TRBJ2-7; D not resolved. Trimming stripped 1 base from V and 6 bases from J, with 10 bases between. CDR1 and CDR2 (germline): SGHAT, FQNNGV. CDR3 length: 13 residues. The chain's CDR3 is CASSLGGQSEQYF. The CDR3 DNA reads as TGTGCCAGCAGCTTAGGTGGGCAGAGCGAGCAGTACTTC.

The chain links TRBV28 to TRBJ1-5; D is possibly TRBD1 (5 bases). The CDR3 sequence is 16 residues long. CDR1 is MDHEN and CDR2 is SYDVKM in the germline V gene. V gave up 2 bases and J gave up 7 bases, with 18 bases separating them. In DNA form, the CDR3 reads TGTGCCAGCAGTTTAAAAAGGTGGGGCGAGGGACAGCCCCAGCATTTT. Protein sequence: CASSLKRWGEGQPQHF.

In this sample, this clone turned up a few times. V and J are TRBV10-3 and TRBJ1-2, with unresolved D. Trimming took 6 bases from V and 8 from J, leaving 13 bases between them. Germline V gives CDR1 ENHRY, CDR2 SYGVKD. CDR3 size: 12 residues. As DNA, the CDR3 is TGTGCCATCAGAGGGCGGGGTAACGGCTACACCTTC. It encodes CAIRGRGNGYTF.

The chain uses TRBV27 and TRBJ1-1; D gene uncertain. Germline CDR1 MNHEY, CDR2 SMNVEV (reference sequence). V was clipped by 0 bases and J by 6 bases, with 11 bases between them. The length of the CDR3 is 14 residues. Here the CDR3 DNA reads TGTGCCAGCAGTTTATCGGGGAGAACGGCTGAAGCTTTCTTT. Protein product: CASSLSGRTAEAFF.

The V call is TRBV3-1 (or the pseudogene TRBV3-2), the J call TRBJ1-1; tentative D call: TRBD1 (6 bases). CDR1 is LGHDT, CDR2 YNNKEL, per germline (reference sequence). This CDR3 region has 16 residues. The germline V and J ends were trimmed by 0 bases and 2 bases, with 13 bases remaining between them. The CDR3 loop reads CASSQEEAGENTEAFF. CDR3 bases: TGTGCCAGCAGCCAAGAGGAGGCAGGGGAAAACACTGAAGCTTTCTTT.

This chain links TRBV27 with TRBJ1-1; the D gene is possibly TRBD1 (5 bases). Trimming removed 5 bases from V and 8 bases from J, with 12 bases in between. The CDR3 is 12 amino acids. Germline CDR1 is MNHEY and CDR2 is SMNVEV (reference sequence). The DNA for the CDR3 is TGTGCCAGCAGTCCTGGGACCGCCGAAGCTTTCTTT. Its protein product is CASSPGTAEAFF.

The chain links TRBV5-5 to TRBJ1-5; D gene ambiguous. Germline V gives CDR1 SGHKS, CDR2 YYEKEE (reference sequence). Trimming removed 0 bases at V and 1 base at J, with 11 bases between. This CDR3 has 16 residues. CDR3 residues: CASSLVGGISNQPQHF. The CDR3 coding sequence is TGTGCCAGCAGCTTGGTAGGCGGAATAAGCAATCAGCCCCAGCATTTT.

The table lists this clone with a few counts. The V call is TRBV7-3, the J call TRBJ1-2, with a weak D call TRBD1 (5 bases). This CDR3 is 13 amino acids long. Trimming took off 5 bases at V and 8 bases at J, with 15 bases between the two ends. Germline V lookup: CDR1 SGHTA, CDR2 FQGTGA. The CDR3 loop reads CASSGHLREGYTF. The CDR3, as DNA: TGTGCCAGCAGCGGACACCTTCGGGAGGGCTACACCTTC.

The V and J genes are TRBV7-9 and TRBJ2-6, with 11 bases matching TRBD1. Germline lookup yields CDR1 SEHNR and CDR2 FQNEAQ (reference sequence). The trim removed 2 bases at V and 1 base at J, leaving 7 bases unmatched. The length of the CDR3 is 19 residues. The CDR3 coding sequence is TGTGCCAGCAGCTTAAAGGGACAGGGGGTAGCTTCTGGGGCCAACGTCCTGACTTTC. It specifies CASSLKGQGVASGANVLTF.

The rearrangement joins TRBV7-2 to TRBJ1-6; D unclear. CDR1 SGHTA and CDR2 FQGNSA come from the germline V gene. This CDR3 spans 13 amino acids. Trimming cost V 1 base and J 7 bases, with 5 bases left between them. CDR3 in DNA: TGTGCCAGCAGCTTAGAAGTCAATTCACCCCTCCACTTT. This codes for CASSLEVNSPLHF.

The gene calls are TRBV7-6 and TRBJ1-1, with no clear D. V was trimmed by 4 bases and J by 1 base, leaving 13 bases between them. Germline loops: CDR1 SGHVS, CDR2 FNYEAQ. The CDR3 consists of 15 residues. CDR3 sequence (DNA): TGTGCCAGCAGCTCCGGAGTGCCTAAGAACACTGAAGCTTTCTTT. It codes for CASSSGVPKNTEAFF.

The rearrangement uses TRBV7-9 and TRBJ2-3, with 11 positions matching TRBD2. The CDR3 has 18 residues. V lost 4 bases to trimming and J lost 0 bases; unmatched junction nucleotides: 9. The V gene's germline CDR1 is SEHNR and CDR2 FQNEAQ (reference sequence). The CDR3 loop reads CASSSSSGGPSSTDTQYF. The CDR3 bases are TGTGCCAGCAGCTCATCTAGCGGGGGGCCCTCTAGCACAGATACGCAGTATTTT.

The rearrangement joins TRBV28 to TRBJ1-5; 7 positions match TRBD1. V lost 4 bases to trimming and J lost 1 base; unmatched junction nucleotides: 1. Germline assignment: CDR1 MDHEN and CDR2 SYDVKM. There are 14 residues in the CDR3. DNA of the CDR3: TGTGCCAGCAGTTACAGGGGAAGCAATCAGCCCCAGCATTTT. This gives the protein CASSYRGSNQPQHF. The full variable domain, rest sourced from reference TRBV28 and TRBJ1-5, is DVKVTQSSRYLVKRTGEKVFLECVQDMDHENMFWYRQDPGLGLRLIYFSYDVKMKEKGDIPEGYSVSREKKERFSLILESASTNQTSMYLCASSYRGSNQPQHFGDGTRLSIL.

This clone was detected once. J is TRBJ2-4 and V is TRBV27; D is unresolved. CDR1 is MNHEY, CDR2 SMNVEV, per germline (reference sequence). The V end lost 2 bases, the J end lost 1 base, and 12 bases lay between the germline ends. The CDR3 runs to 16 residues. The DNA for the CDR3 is TGTGCCAGCAGTTTAACCCCGCGGCCGGCCAAAAACATTCAGTACTTC. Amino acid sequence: CASSLTPRPAKNIQYF.

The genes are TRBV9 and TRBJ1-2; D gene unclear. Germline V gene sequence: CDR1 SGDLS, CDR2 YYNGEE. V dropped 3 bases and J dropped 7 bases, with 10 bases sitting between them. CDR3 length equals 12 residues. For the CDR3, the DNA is TGTGCCAGCAGCGAAGGACTGAGTGGCTACACCTTC. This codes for CASSEGLSGYTF.

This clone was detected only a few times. The CDR3 region is CASSQGEGRSNQPQHF. The CDR3 DNA reads as TGCGCCAGCAGCCAAGGGGAGGGGAGAAGCAATCAGCCCCAGCATTTT. This chain links TRBV4-1 with TRBJ1-5; perhaps TRBD1 as D (5 bases). This CDR3 region has 16 residues. Trimming pared 1 base from V and 1 base from J, leaving 11 bases between. Looked up from germline, CDR1 is MGHRA and CDR2 is YSYEKL.

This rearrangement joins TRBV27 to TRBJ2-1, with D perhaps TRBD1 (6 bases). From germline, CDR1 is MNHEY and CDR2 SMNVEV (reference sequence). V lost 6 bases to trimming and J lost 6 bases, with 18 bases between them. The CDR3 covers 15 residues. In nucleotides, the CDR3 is TGTGCCAGCAGCCTCGTTAAACAGGGTCCCAATGAGCAGTTCTTC. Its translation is CASSLVKQGPNEQFF.

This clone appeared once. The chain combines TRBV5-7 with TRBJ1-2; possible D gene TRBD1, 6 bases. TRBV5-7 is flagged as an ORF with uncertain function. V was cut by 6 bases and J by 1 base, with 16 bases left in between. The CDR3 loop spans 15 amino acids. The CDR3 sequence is CASTPGGRVNYGYTF. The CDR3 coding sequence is TGTGCCAGCACCCCGGGGGGGCGAGTTAACTATGGCTACACCTTC.